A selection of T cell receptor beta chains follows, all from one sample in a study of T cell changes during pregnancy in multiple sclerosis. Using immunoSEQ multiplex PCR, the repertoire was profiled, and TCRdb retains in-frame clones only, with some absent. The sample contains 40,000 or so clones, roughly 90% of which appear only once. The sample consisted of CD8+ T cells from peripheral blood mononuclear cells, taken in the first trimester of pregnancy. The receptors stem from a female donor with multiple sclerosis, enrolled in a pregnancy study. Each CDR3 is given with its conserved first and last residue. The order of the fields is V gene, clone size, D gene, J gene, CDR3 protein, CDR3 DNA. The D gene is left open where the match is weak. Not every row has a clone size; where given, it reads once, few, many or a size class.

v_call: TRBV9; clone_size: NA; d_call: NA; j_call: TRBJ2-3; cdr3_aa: CASSQDTVADTDTQYF; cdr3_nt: TGTGCCAGCAGCCAGGACACGGTAGCGGATACAGATACGCAGTATTTT
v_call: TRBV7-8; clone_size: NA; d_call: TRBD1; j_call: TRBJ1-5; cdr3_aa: CASSRSGQHSNQPQHF; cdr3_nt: TGTGCCAGCAGCCGCTCGGGACAGCATAGCAATCAGCCCCAGCATTTT
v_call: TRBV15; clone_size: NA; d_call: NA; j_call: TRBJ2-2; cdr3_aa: CATSRIGEAGELFF; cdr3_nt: TGTGCCACCAGCAGAATAGGGGAGGCCGGGGAGCTGTTTTTT
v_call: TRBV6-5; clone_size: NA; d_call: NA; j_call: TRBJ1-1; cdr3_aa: CASRSPGSGYTEAFF; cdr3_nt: TGTGCCAGCAGGTCACCAGGGTCCGGCTACACTGAAGCTTTCTTT
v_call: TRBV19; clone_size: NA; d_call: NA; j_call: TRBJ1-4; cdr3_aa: CASSQDGENEKLFF; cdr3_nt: TGTGCCAGTAGTCAGGACGGGGAGAATGAAAAACTGTTTTTT
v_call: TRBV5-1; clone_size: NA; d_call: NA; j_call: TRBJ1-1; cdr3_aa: CASSLPGNTEAFF; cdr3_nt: TGCGCCAGCAGCTTGCCGGGTAACACTGAAGCTTTCTTT
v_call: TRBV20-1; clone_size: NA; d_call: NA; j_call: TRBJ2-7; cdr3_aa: CSALAGYEQYF; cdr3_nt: TGCAGTGCATTGGCCGGGTACGAGCAGTACTTC
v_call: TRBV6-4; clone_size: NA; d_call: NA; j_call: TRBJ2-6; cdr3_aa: CASSAGSSGANVLTF; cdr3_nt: TGTGCCAGCAGTGCCGGTAGCTCTGGGGCCAACGTCCTGACTTTC
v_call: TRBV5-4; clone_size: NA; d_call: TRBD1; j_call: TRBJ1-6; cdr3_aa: CASSSDRGASPLHF; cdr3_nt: TGTGCCAGCAGCTCGGACAGGGGGGCTTCACCCCTCCACTTT
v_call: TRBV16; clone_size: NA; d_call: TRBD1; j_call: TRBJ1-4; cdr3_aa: CASSQSPGQGTNEKLFF; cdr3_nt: TGTGCCAGCAGCCAGAGTCCGGGACAGGGGACTAATGAAAAACTGTTTTTT
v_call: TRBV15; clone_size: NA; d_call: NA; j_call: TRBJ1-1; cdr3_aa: CATSVRLPTEAFF; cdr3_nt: TGTGCCACCAGCGTGCGGCTGCCCACTGAAGCTTTCTTT
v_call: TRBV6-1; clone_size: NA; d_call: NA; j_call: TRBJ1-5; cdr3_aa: CASSEGALSNQPQHF; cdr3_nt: TGTGCCAGCAGTGAGGGGGCGCTTAGCAATCAGCCCCAGCATTTT
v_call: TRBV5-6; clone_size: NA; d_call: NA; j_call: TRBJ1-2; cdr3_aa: CASSLADSPVSSYGYTF; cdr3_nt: TGTGCCAGCAGCTTGGCCGACAGTCCAGTTTCCTCCTATGGCTACACCTTC
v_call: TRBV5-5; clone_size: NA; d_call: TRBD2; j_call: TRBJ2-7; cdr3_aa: CASSLGIAGYEQYF; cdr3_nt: TGTGCCAGCAGCTTGGGGATAGCGGGGTACGAGCAGTACTTC
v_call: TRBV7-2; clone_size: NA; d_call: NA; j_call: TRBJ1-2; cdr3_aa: CASSSDMTPNYGYTF; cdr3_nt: TGTGCCAGCAGCTCAGACATGACCCCTAACTATGGCTACACCTTC
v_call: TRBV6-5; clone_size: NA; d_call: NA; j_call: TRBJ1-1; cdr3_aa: CASSHQGYTEAFF; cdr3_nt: TGTGCCAGCAGCCATCAGGGTTACACTGAAGCTTTCTTT
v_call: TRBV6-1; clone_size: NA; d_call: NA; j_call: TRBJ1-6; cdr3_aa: CASSDFTVRYNSPLHF; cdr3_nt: TGTGCCAGCAGTGACTTCACGGTTCGCTATAATTCACCCCTCCACTTT
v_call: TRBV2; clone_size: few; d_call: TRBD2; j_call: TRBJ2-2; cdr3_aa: CASSEGGLANGELFF; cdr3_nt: TGTGCCAGCAGTGAGGGGGGACTAGCGAACGGGGAGCTGTTTTTT
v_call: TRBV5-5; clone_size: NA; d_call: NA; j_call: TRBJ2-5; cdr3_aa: CASSYGQGSPETQYF; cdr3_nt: TGTGCCAGCAGCTATGGCCAGGGAAGCCCAGAGACCCAGTACTTC
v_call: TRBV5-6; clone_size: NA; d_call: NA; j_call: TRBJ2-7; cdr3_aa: CASSLGRSYEQYF; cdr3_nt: TGTGCCAGCAGCTTGGGCAGGTCATACGAGCAGTACTTC
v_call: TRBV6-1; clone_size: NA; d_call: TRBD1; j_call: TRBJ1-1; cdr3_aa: CASSHRGMNTEAFF; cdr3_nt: TGTGCCAGCAGCCACAGGGGAATGAACACTGAAGCTTTCTTT
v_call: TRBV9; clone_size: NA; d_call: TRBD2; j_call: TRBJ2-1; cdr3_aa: CASSLWGGEYNEQFF; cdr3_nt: TGTGCCAGCAGCTTGTGGGGGGGGGAATACAATGAGCAGTTCTTC
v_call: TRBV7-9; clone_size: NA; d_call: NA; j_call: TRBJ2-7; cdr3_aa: CASHSGRGEQYF; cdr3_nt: TGTGCCAGCCATAGTGGAAGGGGCGAGCAGTACTTC
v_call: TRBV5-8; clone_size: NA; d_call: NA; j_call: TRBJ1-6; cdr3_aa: CASSIANLAAPLHF; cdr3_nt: TGTGCCAGCAGCATAGCTAACCTCGCGGCACCCCTCCACTTT
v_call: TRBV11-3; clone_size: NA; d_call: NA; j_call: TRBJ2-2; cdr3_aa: CASSPGDFSGELFF; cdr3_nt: TGTGCCAGCAGCCCAGGGGATTTTTCCGGGGAGCTGTTTTTT
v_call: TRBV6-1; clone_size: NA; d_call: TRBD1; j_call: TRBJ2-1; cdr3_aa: CASSEAGTGGQYNEQFF; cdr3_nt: TGTGCCAGCAGTGAAGCGGGTACAGGGGGCCAGTACAATGAGCAGTTCTTC
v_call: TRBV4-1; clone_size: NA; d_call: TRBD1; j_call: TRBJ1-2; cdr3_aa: CASSQDRTGDGYTF; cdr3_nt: TGCGCCAGCAGCCAAGATCGGACAGGGGATGGCTACACCTTC
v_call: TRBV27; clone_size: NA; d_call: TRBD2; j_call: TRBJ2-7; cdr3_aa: CASSLSEAGGSYEQYF; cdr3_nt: TGTGCCAGCAGTTTATCGGAAGCGGGGGGATCCTACGAGCAGTACTTC
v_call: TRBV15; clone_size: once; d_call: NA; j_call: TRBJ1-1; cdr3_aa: CATSNLGRVTEAFF; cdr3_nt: TGTGCCACCAGCAACCTAGGGCGGGTAACTGAAGCTTTCTTT
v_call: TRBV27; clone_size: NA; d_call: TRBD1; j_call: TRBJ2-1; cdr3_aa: CASSLRTGLNEQFF; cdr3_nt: TGTGCCAGCAGTTTGAGGACAGGATTAAATGAGCAGTTCTTC
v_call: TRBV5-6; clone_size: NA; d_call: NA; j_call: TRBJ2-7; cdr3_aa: CASSTGDTYEQYF; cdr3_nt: TGTGCCAGCAGTACCGGTGATACCTACGAGCAGTACTTC
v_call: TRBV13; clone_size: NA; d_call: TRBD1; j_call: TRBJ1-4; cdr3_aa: CASSSWDSNEKLFF; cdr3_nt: TGTGCCAGCAGCTCCTGGGACAGCAATGAAAAACTGTTTTTT
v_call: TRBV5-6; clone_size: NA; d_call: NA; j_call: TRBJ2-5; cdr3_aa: CASSPGTLETQYF; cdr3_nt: TGTGCCAGCAGCCCTGGGACTTTGGAGACCCAGTACTTC
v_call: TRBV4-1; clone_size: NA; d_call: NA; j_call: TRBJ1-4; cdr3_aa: CASSQVTGSNEKLFF; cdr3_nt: TGCGCCAGCAGCCAAGTGACAGGCTCTAATGAAAAACTGTTTTTT
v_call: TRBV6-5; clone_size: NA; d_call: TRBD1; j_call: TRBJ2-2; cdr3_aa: CASSYGTTGVTGELFF; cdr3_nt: TGTGCCAGCAGTTACGGGACGACAGGGGTAACCGGGGAGCTGTTTTTT
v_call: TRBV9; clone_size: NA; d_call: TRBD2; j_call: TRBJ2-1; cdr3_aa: CASTGLVSDNEQFF; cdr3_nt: TGTGCCAGCACGGGACTAGTATCCGACAATGAGCAGTTCTTC
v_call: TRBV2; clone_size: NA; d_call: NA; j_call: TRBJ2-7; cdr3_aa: CASSEGWQTLTYEQYF; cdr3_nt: TGTGCCAGCAGTGAAGGTTGGCAGACTTTAACCTACGAGCAGTACTTC
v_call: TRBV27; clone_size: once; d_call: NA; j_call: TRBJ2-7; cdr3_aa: CASSPLGLLSYEQYF; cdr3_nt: TGTGCCAGCAGTCCCCTCGGACTACTTTCCTACGAGCAGTACTTC
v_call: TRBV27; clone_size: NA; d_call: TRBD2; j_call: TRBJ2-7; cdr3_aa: CASIVYPPGGDQASYEQYF; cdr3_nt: TGTGCCAGTATAGTTTACCCCCCGGGGGGAGATCAGGCATCCTACGAGCAGTACTTC
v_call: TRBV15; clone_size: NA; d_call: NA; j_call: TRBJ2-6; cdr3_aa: CATSRESGTGANVLTF; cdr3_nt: TGTGCCACCAGCAGAGAATCAGGGACTGGGGCCAACGTCCTGACTTTC
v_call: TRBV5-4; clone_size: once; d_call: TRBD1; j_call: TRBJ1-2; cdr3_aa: CASGQGNGYTF; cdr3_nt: TGTGCCAGCGGACAGGGGAATGGCTACACCTTC
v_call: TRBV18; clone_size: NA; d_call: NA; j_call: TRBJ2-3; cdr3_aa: CASSGRTGGTDTQYF; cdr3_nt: TGTGCCAGCTCCGGCCGGACCGGGGGCACAGATACGCAGTATTTT
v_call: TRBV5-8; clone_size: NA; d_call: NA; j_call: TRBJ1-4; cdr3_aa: CASSWDGLTNEKLFF; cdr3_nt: TGTGCCAGCAGCTGGGATGGACTTACTAATGAAAAACTGTTTTTT
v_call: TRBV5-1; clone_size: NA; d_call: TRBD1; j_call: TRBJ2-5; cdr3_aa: CASSFFRDRVRGETQYF; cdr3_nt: TGCGCCAGCAGCTTTTTCCGGGACAGGGTTCGAGGAGAGACCCAGTACTTC
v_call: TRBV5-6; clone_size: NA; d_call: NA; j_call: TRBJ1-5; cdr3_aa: CASSLDGTPPNQPQHF; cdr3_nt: TGTGCCAGCAGCTTGGACGGGACACCGCCCAATCAGCCCCAGCATTTT
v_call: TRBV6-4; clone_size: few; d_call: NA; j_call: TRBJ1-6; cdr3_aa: CASSRGSYNSPLHF; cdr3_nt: TGTGCCAGCAGTAGGGGATCCTATAATTCACCCCTCCACTTT
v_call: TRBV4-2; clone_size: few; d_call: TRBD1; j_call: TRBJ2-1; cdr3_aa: CASARTGDEQFF; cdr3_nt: TGTGCCAGCGCGAGGACAGGGGATGAGCAGTTCTTC
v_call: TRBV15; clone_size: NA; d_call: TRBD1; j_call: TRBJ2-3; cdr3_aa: CATSRGDRGLGDTQYF; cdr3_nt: TGTGCCACCAGCAGAGGGGATAGGGGGCTAGGAGATACGCAGTATTTT
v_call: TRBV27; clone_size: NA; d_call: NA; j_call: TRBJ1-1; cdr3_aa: CASSLGGGTNTEAFF; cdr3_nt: TGTGCCAGCAGTTTGGGAGGAGGGACCAACACTGAAGCTTTCTTT
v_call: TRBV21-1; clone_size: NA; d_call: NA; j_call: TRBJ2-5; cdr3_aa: CASLLGQNQETQYF; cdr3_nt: TGTGCCAGCCTGCTCGGACAGAACCAAGAGACCCAGTACTTC
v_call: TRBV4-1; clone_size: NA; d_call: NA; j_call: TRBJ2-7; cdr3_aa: CASSQVGDNYEQYF; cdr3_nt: TGCGCCAGCAGCCAAGTTGGCGACAACTACGAGCAGTACTTC
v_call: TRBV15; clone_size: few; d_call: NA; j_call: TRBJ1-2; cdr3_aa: CATSRDGDDRSHNYGYTF; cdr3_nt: TGTGCCACCAGCAGAGATGGGGATGACAGGAGCCATAACTATGGCTACACCTTC
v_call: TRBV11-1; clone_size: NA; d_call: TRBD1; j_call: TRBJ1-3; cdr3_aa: CASSFAQGEGNTIYF; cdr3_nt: TGTGCCAGCAGCTTCGCACAGGGGGAGGGAAACACCATATATTTT